This T cell receptor (beta chain) was obtained from a study of regulatory T cells in long-lasting Graves disease. The time point: newly diagnosed GD, antithyroid drugs for less than 3 months. The TCR library was made from RNA extracted from PBMCs. Overall study results and limits: Limited sample numbers may have lowered accuracy.

This clonotype showed up many times. Its antigen is not known. Arm-PCR of CDR3 regions and iRepertoire HTBI primers were used to build TCR beta libraries. TCRdb re-derived calls from the multiplex PCR reads in MiXCR, one entry per CDR3 protein. The sample contains about 380,000 distinct CDR3 sequences, about 16% of which appear only once. The specimen was peripheral blood mononuclear cells (PBMCs), collected at new diagnosis, from a patient treated with antithyroid drugs. This receptor was obtained from a female donor with Graves disease.

The CDR3, as DNA: TGCAGTGCTAGAGATACGGGACAGGGACTAGAAGCTTTCTTT. Protein product: CSARDTGQGLEAFF. The chain links TRBV20-1 to TRBJ1-1; 9 bases fit TRBD1. The CDR3 extends over 14 amino acids. The germline V gene has CDR1 DFQATT and CDR2 SNEGSKA (reference sequence). J lost 8 bases, V lost 0 bases, and 7 bases had no gene match.